This TCR beta chain was sequenced in a study of blood T cell repertoires in COVID-19. The sample holds one count of this clone. Trimming removed 4 bases from V and 5 bases from J, with 8 bases in between. CDR3 length equals 12 residues. Germline assignment: CDR1 SNHLY and CDR2 FYNNEI. Here immunoSEQ multiplex PCR was the method, and the copy in TCRdb shows in-frame clones only, minus some. The repertoire has about 150,000 clones, about nine tenths of them found once; the top ten carry under 3%. Sample: peripheral blood. The source of this sequence is a human donor in a cohort sampled during active COVID-19. The chain carries TRBV2 and TRBJ1-2; D is unresolved. The CDR3 coding sequence is TGTGCCAGCAGTGCAGACACATATGGCTACACCTTC. This encodes CASSADTYGYTF.